This TCR beta chain was sequenced during a study of metastatic and nonmetastatic thyroid tumors. Study-level results: Relative to benign nodules, malignant thyroid tumors were reportedly characterized by significantly elevated TCR beta diversity in blood and tumor.

Among the patients, none had received any treatment before thyroid surgery. Worth noting for this clone: Its target is unknown.

Germline V gene lookup returns CDR1 SGHTA and CDR2 FQGNSA. Trimming removed 0 bases at V and 13 bases at J, with 21 bases between. This CDR3 comprises 15 residues. TCRdb re-called the PCR reads with MiXCR. The repertoire holds about 40,000 clones, 15% to 20% seen once, with approximately 3.9% in the top ten. Sequences were obtained from blood. The clonotype originates from a female donor with papillary thyroid cancer or a benign thyroid nodule (not recorded which). Some clones in this sample may be carry-over from other donors' samples. This rearrangement joins TRBV7-2 to TRBJ1-2; perhaps TRBD1 as D (5 bases). In DNA, the CDR3 is TGTGCCAGCAGCTTAGCGTTCGGCGGGGACCCCGGTGGCACCTTC. Protein product: CASSLAFGGDPGGTF.